This TCR beta chain was sequenced for a study of blood T cell repertoires in COVID-19 (dated by TCRdb to the early 2020s). Regarding the research as a whole: Samples covering the acute and convalescent phases of COVID-19 were provided by collaborators in the United States, Italy and Spain. The material from the prospective study consisted of cDNA or gDNA derived from T cells, B-cell-depleted T cells, or PBMCs. Deeply sampled blood TCRbeta repertoires from subjects exposed to, actively infected with, or recovered from COVID-19 were included in the dataset. The repertoires were made available in a free public database intended to serve as a resource for research on the immune response to SARS-CoV-2. The samples were drawn from the first 160 participants of the ongoing ImmuneRACE study and from 1,254 subjects provided by 6 global collaborators. Sample metadata almost always included a de-identified subject ID, COVID-19 status, age in years and sex. Where HLA class I and class II types were available, the types were taken from metadata supplied by the sample provider, not from assay-based typing.

Study-level results and caveats: Clinical and demographic metadata were provided uncurated, with the amount varying by source and participant.

Whole blood was collected in K2EDTA tubes by collaborating institutions according to the institutions' own protocols. For TCRbeta analysis, collaborators shipped samples in one of three forms: frozen whole blood, isolated PBMCs, or DNA extracted from either of those sample types. The immunoSEQ Assay, a bias-controlled multiplex PCR, was used to amplify TCRbeta CDR3 regions from genomic DNA. The paper's processing steps were these. Nucleated cell counts per sample were estimated from amplification of reference gene primers within the assay. To quantify the absolute abundance of each unique TCRbeta CDR3 rearrangement, sequence reads were collapsed and filtered. For each sample, productive Simpson clonality was calculated as the square root of Simpson's diversity index across productive rearrangements. TCRdb retrieved this table from immuneACCESS and kept in-frame rearrangements only. Not all clones are present; in checked studies, unresolved V genes account for under half, and no reason is known for the remainder. That table supplies the V and J calls and clone size; D and trimming were determined from the DNA. For this sample there are about 140,000 clones; 78% appear just once. The ten most abundant clones make up around 1.8% of the sample.

In its sample, this clone was seen a few times. The specificity of this receptor is unknown. No base quality information exists; no much larger clone differs at one position. The germline V gene supplies CDR1 MGHRA and CDR2 YSYEKL. Its CDR3 holds 16 amino acids, cysteine through phenylalanine. Only the CDR3 DNA stays, 48 bases, in frame from base 1. Unmatched junction bases come to 3, with V trimmed by 1 base and J by 1 base. Sample: peripheral blood. The sequence came from a woman aged 55-70 years with acute or convalescent COVID-19. The chain joins TRBV4-1 to TRBJ2-5; 10 of the junction bases match TRBD2. The DNA is TGCGCCAGCAGCCAAGGGCAGCGGGAGGGCCAAGAGACCCAGTACTTC. Its protein reads: CASSQGQREGQETQYF.